This T cell receptor beta chain stems from a study of identical twins. Each CDR3 protein gets one entry after TCRdb re-called the 5' RACE reads with MiXCR. The sample yields 540,000 or so distinct CDR3 sequences, about a fifth seen once. The germline V gene encodes CDR1 LGHDT and CDR2 YNNKEL (reference sequence). The V segment lost 4 bases and the J segment 7 bases; nucleotides outside the gene matches: 7. This CDR3 spans 15 amino acids. The same data also went into a second study, on yellow fever vaccine responses in identical twins.

The V and J genes are TRBV3-1 and TRBJ2-1; 10 bases align to TRBD2. The sequenced sample was CD4+ T cells sorted from blood. The clonotype was recovered from a woman aged 18-29 years in good health. CDR3 protein: CASSPSGGALNEQFF. CDR3 in DNA: TGTGCCAGCAGCCCAAGCGGGGGGGCGTTAAATGAGCAGTTCTTC.